These 29 T cell receptor beta chains share one sample of origin, sequenced in a study of shared clonotypes between healthy human individuals. Naive-designated CD8 cells lacked CD45RO, were positively enriched for CCR7, and omitted terminally differentiated effector memory CD45RA+ cells. Data came from immunoSEQ multiplex PCR; TCRdb stores just in-frame clones and leaves some out. The repertoire holds about 2.2 million clones, roughly 93% seen once, with less than 2% in the top ten. Sequenced material: naive CD8+ T cells from PBMCs. The source of these receptors is a man between 18 and 35 years old in good health. Some clones in this sample may be carry-over from other donors' samples.

The chain carries TRBV19 and TRBJ1-4; a weak D match, TRBD1 (5 bases). The V end was cut by 8 bases, the J end by 2 bases, with 12 bases between. The CDR3 contains 14 residues. Germline values: CDR1 LNHDA, CDR2 SQIVND (reference sequence). This chain's CDR3 is CASGRDVTNEKLFF. The CDR3 DNA sequence: TGTGCCAGTGGCCGGGACGTCACTAATGAAAAACTGTTTTTT.

This chain uses TRBV25-1 with TRBJ2-5, with a possible D match to TRBD1 (5 bases). V was pared by 5 bases and J by 5 bases, with 27 bases between. The CDR3 runs 18 residues. CDR1 is MGHDK, CDR2 SYGVNS, per germline. Here the CDR3 reads CASSTPMTPRRVGETQYF. The CDR3 DNA reads TGTGCCAGCAGTACTCCCATGACCCCCCGCAGGGTGGGGGAGACCCAGTACTTC.

This clone was observed a few times. The V gene is TRBV6-1, the J gene TRBJ1-5; D gene unclear. The germline CDR1 and CDR2 sequences are MNHNS and SASEGT. The CDR3 has 15 amino acids. Trimming cost V 4 bases and J 0 bases, with 10 bases left between them. CDR3 amino acids: CASSVRTGSNQPQHF. CDR3 in DNA: TGTGCCAGCAGTGTCAGGACTGGTAGCAATCAGCCCCAGCATTTT.

The genes are TRBV7-9 and TRBJ2-1; D gene unclear. Looked up from germline, CDR1 is SEHNR and CDR2 is FQNEAQ (reference sequence). This CDR3 contains 16 residues. Trimming removed 2 bases at V and 5 bases at J, with 16 bases between. DNA of the CDR3: TGTGCCAGCAGCTTAATGACGTCCGGGTTCGACAATGAGCAGTTCTTC. Protein: CASSLMTSGFDNEQFF.

As for this clone: The same CDR3 is also encoded by other DNA sequences in this sample. V and J are TRBV27 and TRBJ2-7; TRBD1 matches 7 bases. The V and J ends lost 3 bases and 4 bases, in that order; junction bases with no gene match: 3. Germline-derived CDR1 and CDR2 are MNHEY and SMNVEV (reference sequence). CDR3 length: 13 amino acids. The CDR3 DNA sequence: TGTGCCAGCAGTTTTCACAGGGGTTACGAGCAGTACTTC. It yields the protein CASSFHRGYEQYF.

This clone occurred a few times. This rearrangement joins TRBV7-9 to TRBJ1-1, with 8 bases fitting TRBD1. Germline V CDR1 and CDR2: SEHNR, FQNEAQ (reference sequence). V dropped 5 bases and J dropped 1; count of bases not matched to a gene: 6. The CDR3 runs 15 residues. The CDR3 region has the DNA TGTGCCAGCAGCCCTCCGGGACAGGCGAACACTGAAGCTTTCTTT. This gives the protein CASSPPGQANTEAFF.

V and J are TRBV4-1 and TRBJ2-1, with 9 nucleotides matching TRBD2. V lost 1 base to trimming and J lost 10 bases; unmatched junction nucleotides: 14. This CDR3 region has 17 residues. Looked up from germline, CDR1 is MGHRA and CDR2 is YSYEKL. This chain's CDR3 is CASSQVVREGLAGEQFF. In nucleotides, the CDR3 is TGCGCCAGCAGCCAAGTGGTGCGGGAGGGCCTCGCAGGCGAGCAGTTCTTC.

The rearrangement links TRBV10-2 to TRBJ1-5; D call uncertain. Germline V gives CDR1 WSHSY, CDR2 SAAADI. Trimming stripped 2 bases from V and 0 bases from J, with 8 bases between. CDR3 length equals 15 residues. In nucleotides, the CDR3 is TGCGCCAGCAGTGAGCATCCATATAGCAATCAGCCCCAGCATTTT. Its translation is CASSEHPYSNQPQHF.

V is TRBV5-1 and J is TRBJ2-7; 8 bases line up with TRBD1. V lost 10 bases, J lost 5 bases, and 11 bases stayed unmatched. The CDR3 spans 13 residues. Germline lookup yields CDR1 SGHRS and CDR2 YFSETQ. CDR3 DNA sequence: TGCGCCTCAAGGACAGGGTATACGGACGAGCAGTACTTC. It specifies CASRTGYTDEQYF.

V is TRBV5-4 and J is TRBJ1-1; 7 bases fit TRBD1. J was trimmed by 5 bases and V by 4 bases; bases with no gene match: 14. Germline loops: CDR1 SGHNT, CDR2 YYREEE (reference sequence). The CDR3 is 16 residues long. CDR3 nucleotide sequence: TGTGCCAGCAGCATACTCCACGCAGGGGGTAGGACTGAAGCTTTCTTT. Amino acid sequence: CASSILHAGGRTEAFF.

V usage is TRBV7-2 and J usage is TRBJ2-1; possible D gene TRBD2, 6 bases. CDR3 length equals 14 residues. V lost 2 bases and J 8 bases, leaving 13 bases between the germline ends. Germline CDR1 SGHTA, CDR2 FQGNSA. In DNA form, the CDR3 reads TGTGCCAGCAGCTTACTAGCGAGGGAGGATGAGCAGTTCTTC. Translation: CASSLLAREDEQFF.

CDR3 DNA: TGCAGCGCGCCGGGTCTAGGTCCAGATACGCAGTATTTT. Translation: CSAPGLGPDTQYF. The chain is built from TRBV29-1 and TRBJ2-3; no definite D call. Trimming pared 7 bases from V and 4 bases from J, leaving 15 bases between. The CDR3 has 13 amino acids. Germline V CDR1 and CDR2: SQVTM, ANQGSEA.

This clone appeared a single time. CDR3 region: CASSDILRDGYGYTF. The CDR3 bases are TGTGCCAGCAGTGACATCTTACGGGACGGCTATGGCTACACCTTC. The chain has TRBV6-1 and TRBJ1-2; TRBD1 might be the D (5 bases). With 3 bases removed from V and 4 bases from J, the gap between germline ends came to 15 bases. Germline V gene sequence: CDR1 MNHNS, CDR2 SASEGT. This CDR3 has 15 amino acids.

Regarding this clone: The sample holds other DNA sequences that translate to the same CDR3. The chain is built from TRBV19 and TRBJ2-1, with D perhaps matching TRBD2 (6 bases). The CDR3 has 14 amino acids. Trimming took off 3 bases at V and 8 bases at J, with 14 bases between the two ends. Germline CDR1 and CDR2: LNHDA and SQIVND (reference sequence). The CDR3 is CASSIGTGGDEQFF. CDR3 DNA: TGTGCCAGTAGTATCGGGACTGGGGGAGATGAGCAGTTCTTC. Looking up the rest from reference TRBV19 and TRBJ2-1 gives the full variable domain: DGGITQSPKYLFRKEGQNVTLSCEQNLNHDAMYWYRQDPGQGLRLIYYSQIVNDFQKGDIAEGYSVSREKKESFPLTVTSAQKNPTAFYLCASSIGTGGDEQFFGPGTRLTVL.

The V and J genes are TRBV27 and TRBJ1-5, with TRBD1 as a possible D gene (6 bases). This CDR3 spans 15 amino acids. Trimming removed 8 bases at V and 0 bases at J, with 14 bases between. Per the germline V gene, CDR1 is MNHEY and CDR2 is SMNVEV (reference sequence). This chain's CDR3 is CASGQLPDSNQPQHF. The CDR3 DNA reads TGTGCCAGCGGACAGCTCCCTGATAGCAATCAGCCCCAGCATTTT.

About this clone itself: Other DNA variants within this sample encode the same CDR3. The chain has TRBV27 and TRBJ2-7; D call uncertain. Germline V gene data show CDR1 as MNHEY and CDR2 as SMNVEV (reference sequence). CDR3 length equals 13 residues. V was clipped by 3 bases and J by 2 bases, with 8 bases between them. CDR3 DNA: TGTGCCAGCAGTTTCGGGCCCCCCTACGAGCAGTACTTC. Translated, it gives CASSFGPPYEQYF.

V usage is TRBV12-5 and J usage is TRBJ2-7, with 11 bases aligning to TRBD1. Trimming at V came to 5 bases and at J to 2 bases, leaving 8 bases not matched to a gene. Germline lookup yields CDR1 LGHNT and CDR2 FRNRAP. The CDR3 length is 16 residues. CDR3 nucleotide sequence: TGTGCTAGTGGTGCCCCGGGACAGGGGGTACCCTACGAGCAGTACTTC. Its protein product is CASGAPGQGVPYEQYF.

The chain carries TRBV27 and TRBJ2-1; D is uncertain. The germline V gene encodes CDR1 MNHEY and CDR2 SMNVEV (reference sequence). V was trimmed by 3 bases and J by 6 bases, leaving 12 bases between them. This CDR3 contains 14 residues. The DNA for the CDR3 is TGTGCCAGCAGTTTCTCCCGGAAGGGCAATGAGCAGTTCTTC. Translating gives CASSFSRKGNEQFF.

The chain combines TRBV5-4 with TRBJ1-3, with D maybe TRBD1 (5 bases). Germline CDR1 reads SGHNT; CDR2 reads YYREEE (reference sequence). This CDR3 contains 14 residues. Trimming pared 4 bases from V and 4 bases from J, leaving 12 bases between. As DNA, the CDR3 is TGTGCCAGCAGCCCGGGGCCAGCGGGAAACACCATATATTTT. As protein: CASSPGPAGNTIYF. Looking up the rest from reference TRBV5-4 and TRBJ1-3 gives the full variable domain: ETGVTQSPTHLIKTRGQQVTLRCSSQSGHNTVSWYQQALGQGPQFIFQYYREEENGRGNFPPRFSGLQFPNYSSELNVNALELDDSALYLCASSPGPAGNTIYFGEGSWLTVV.

The genes are TRBV7-9 and TRBJ1-3; possible D gene TRBD1, 6 bases. Germline loops: CDR1 SEHNR, CDR2 FQNEAQ (reference sequence). V lost 5 bases, J lost 3 bases, and 14 bases lay in between. This CDR3 comprises 15 residues. Written as DNA, the CDR3 is TGTGCCAGCAGCCAGACGGGGGCGGATGGAAACACCATATATTTT. This codes for CASSQTGADGNTIYF.

The CDR3 protein is CASSVDPRVGRGPAHEQFF. For the CDR3, the DNA is TGTGCCAGCAGCGTAGATCCCCGTGTAGGCAGGGGCCCTGCCCATGAGCAGTTCTTC. The rearrangement links TRBV9 to TRBJ2-1; weak D call: TRBD1 (6 bases). CDR3 length: 19 residues. Trimming took off 0 bases at V and 8 bases at J, with 27 bases between the two ends. From germline, CDR1 is SGDLS and CDR2 YYNGEE.

The chain couples TRBV4-1 to TRBJ2-3; TRBD1 agrees at 9 bases. CDR3 length equals 17 residues. J lost 1 base, V lost 0 bases, and 5 bases had no gene match. Germline V gene lookup returns CDR1 MGHRA and CDR2 YSYEKL. The CDR3 sequence is CASSQEWDREGTDTQYF. In nucleotides, the CDR3 is TGCGCCAGCAGCCAAGAATGGGACAGGGAAGGCACAGATACGCAGTATTTT.

Comment on this clone: The identical CDR3 is also encoded by other nucleotide sequences in the sample. This chain joins TRBV28 and TRBJ1-3, with unresolved D. Trimming took off 3 bases at V and 4 bases at J, with 4 bases between the two ends. This CDR3 has 12 amino acids. Germline values: CDR1 MDHEN, CDR2 SYDVKM. CDR3 region: CASSFPGNTIYF. DNA for the CDR3: TGTGCCAGCAGTTTCCCCGGAAACACCATATATTTT.

V usage is TRBV7-9 and J usage is TRBJ2-2; the D gene is possibly TRBD2 (6 bases). CDR3 length: 12 residues. Trimming pared 1 base from V and 13 bases from J, leaving 10 bases between. From germline, CDR1 is SEHNR and CDR2 FQNEAQ (reference sequence). This CDR3 is CASSLDAGPLFF. CDR3 DNA: TGTGCCAGCAGCTTAGATGCGGGGCCGCTGTTTTTT.

A single count supports this clone. The chain joins TRBV7-9 to TRBJ1-5, with 9 bases fitting TRBD1. The V gene end was trimmed by 4 bases and the J gene end by 4 bases; junction bases not matched to a gene: 5. The CDR3 has 15 amino acids. Germline values: CDR1 SEHNR, CDR2 FQNEAQ (reference sequence). The DNA of the CDR3 is TGTGCCAGCAGCTCCGGACAGGGGAAAAATCAGCCCCAGCATTTT. Its protein is CASSSGQGKNQPQHF.

This clone appeared a single time. The genes are TRBV6-5 and TRBJ1-6; the match to TRBD1 covers 8 bases. After removal of 4 bases from V and 9 bases from J, the junction contained 8 bases not matched to a gene. CDR1 MNHEY and CDR2 SVGAGI come from the germline V gene. The CDR3 is 15 amino acids. The CDR3 DNA is TGTGCCAGCAGTTTCACGACAGGGGAGGTTTCACCCCTCCACTTT. Encoded protein: CASSFTTGEVSPLHF.

This clone was seen only a few times. This chain links TRBV11-2 with TRBJ2-7, with no clear D. This CDR3 is built from 13 residues. V was pared by 3 bases and J by 13 bases, with 19 bases between. Germline V lookup: CDR1 SGHAT, CDR2 FQNNGV. Written as DNA, the CDR3 is TGTGCCAGCAGCTTCGATGCGGTCCGACACTCTTACTTC. Encoded protein: CASSFDAVRHSYF.

Comments on this clone: One end of the junction varies from germline; a read error may be responsible. Other DNA sequences in the same sample also yield this CDR3. The J gene is TRBJ1-4, the V gene TRBV29-1; D call uncertain. Germline CDR1 is SQVTM and CDR2 is ANQGSEA. The CDR3 runs to 13 residues. The CDR3, as DNA: TGCAGCGTTGGTAGGGCTCGGCAGGAAAAACTGTTTTTC. Its protein product is CSVGRARQEKLFF.

This clone was detected once. The chain carries TRBV4-3 and TRBJ2-1; D could derive from TRBD1 or TRBD2 (5 bases each). The ends were cut back, 2 bases at V and 9 bases at J, with 29 bases in the middle. The CDR3 runs to 19 residues. Looked up from germline, CDR1 is LGHNA and CDR2 is YSLEER. CDR3 sequence reads: CASSQSWGRRGPSSIEQFF. The CDR3 DNA follows: TGCGCCAGCAGCCAATCGTGGGGACGTCGGGGCCCTTCTAGCATTGAGCAGTTCTTC.